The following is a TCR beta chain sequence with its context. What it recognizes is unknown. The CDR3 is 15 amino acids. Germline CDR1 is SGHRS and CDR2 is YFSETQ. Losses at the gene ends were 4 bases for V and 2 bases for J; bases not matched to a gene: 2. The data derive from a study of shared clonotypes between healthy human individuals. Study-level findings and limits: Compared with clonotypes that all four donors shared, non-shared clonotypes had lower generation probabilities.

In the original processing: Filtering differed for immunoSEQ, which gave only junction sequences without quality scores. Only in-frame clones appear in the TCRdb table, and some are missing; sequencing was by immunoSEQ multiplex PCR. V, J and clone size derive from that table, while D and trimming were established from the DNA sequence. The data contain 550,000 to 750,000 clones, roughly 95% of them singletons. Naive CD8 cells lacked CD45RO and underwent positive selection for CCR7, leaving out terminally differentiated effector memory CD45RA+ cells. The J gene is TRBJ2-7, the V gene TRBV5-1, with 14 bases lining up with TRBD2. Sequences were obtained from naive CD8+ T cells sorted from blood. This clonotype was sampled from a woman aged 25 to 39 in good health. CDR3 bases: TGCGCCAGCAGCGCGACTAGCGGGAGGGCCTACGAGCAGTACTTC. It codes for CASSATSGRAYEQYF.